This T cell receptor beta chain is from a study of technical replicates of blood from several donors. The V end lost 2 bases, the J end lost 3 bases, and 14 bases lay between the germline ends. Germline loops: CDR1 KGHSH, CDR2 LQKENI. CDR3 length equals 15 residues. Libraries were prepared by immunoSEQ multiplex PCR; TCRdb keeps only in-frame clonotypes and omits some of them. This table holds about 70,000 clones, 92% found once. The chain uses TRBV18 and TRBJ2-7; tentatively, D is TRBD2 (5 bases). This TCR was recovered from a human donor in good health. The sample comprised T cells isolated from PBMCs. The CDR3 DNA is TGTGCCAGCTCACCAGAGACGGGATTAGGCTACGAGCAGTACTTC. This codes for CASSPETGLGYEQYF. Drawing the rest from reference TRBV18 and TRBJ2-7, the complete variable domain is NAGVMQNPRHLVRRRGQEARLRCSPMKGHSHVYWYRQLPEEGLKFMVYLQKENIIDESGMPKERFSAEFPKEGPSILRIQQVVRGDSAAYFCASSPETGLGYEQYFGPGTRLTVT.